This TCR beta chain was sequenced in a study of blood T cell repertoires in COVID-19. CDR3 length equals 13 residues. Trimming left V 7 bases short and J 8 bases short, with 17 bases between. In germline, CDR1 is SNHLY, CDR2 FYNNEI. The method was immunoSEQ multiplex PCR; TCRdb's version includes in-frame clones alone and lacks a portion of them. Here the sample spans 80,000 to 100,000 clones, about 87% being singletons. The receptor was derived from a human donor with COVID-19, enrolled during active disease. The donor label of this sample is uncertain. V gene TRBV2 combines with J gene TRBJ1-2; D is uncertain. Sequenced: peripheral blood. The CDR3 bases are TGTGCCAGCATCCTAGACGCTGGAAGCGGCTACACCTTC. Its translation is CASILDAGSGYTF.